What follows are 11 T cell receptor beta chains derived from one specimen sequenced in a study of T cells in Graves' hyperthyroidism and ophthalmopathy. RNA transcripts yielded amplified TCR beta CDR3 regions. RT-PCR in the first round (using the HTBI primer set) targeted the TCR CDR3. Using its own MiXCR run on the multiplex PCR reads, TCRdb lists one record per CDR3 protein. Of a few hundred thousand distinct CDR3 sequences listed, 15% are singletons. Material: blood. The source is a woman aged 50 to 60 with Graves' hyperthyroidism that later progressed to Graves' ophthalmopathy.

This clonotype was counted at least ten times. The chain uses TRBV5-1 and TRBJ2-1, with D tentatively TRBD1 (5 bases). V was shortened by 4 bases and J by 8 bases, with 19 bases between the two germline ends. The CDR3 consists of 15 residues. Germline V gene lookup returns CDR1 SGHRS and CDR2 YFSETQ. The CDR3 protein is CASSTVAGRSYEQFF. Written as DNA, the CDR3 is TGCGCCAGCAGCACGGTCGCAGGGCGGTCGTATGAGCAGTTCTTC.

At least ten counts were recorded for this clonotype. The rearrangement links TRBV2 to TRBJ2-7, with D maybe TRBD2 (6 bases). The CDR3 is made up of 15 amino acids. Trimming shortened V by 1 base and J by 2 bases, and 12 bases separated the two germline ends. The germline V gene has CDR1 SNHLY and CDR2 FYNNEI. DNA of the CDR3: TGTGCCAGCAGTGAAGTACGGGGGTTAACCTACGAGCAGTACTTC. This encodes CASSEVRGLTYEQYF.

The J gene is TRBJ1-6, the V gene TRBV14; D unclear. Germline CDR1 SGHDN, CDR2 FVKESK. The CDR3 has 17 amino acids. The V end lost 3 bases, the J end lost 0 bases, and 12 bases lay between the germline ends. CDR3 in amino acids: CASSQETTSSYNSPLHF. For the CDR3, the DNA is TGTGCCAGCAGCCAGGAGACCACTAGCTCCTATAATTCACCCCTCCACTTT. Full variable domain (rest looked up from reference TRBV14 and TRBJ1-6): EAGVTQFPSHSVIEKGQTVTLRCDPISGHDNLYWYRRVMGKEIKFLLHFVKESKQDESGMPNNRFLAERTGGTYSTLKVQPAELEDSGVYFCASSQETTSSYNSPLHFGNGTRLTVT.

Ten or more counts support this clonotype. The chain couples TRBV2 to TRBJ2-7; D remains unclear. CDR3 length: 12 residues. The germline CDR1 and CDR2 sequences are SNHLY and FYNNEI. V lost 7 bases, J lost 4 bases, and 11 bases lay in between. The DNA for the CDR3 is TGTGCCAGCATCCACTCGATATACGAGCAGTACTTC. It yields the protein CASIHSIYEQYF.

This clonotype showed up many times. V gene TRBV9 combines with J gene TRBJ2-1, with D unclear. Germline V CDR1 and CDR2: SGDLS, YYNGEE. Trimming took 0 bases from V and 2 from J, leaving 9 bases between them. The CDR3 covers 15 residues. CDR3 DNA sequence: TGTGCCAGCAGCGTAGACGGTGTTACCTACAATGAGCAGTTCTTC. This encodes CASSVDGVTYNEQFF.

CDR3 sequence reads: CASLKTGVSSYNSPLHF. DNA for the CDR3: TGTGCCAGCCTTAAAACGGGGGTTAGCTCCTATAATTCACCCCTCCACTTT. The gene calls are TRBV6-1 and TRBJ1-6, with a tentative D call TRBD1 (5 bases). Germline assignment: CDR1 MNHNS and CDR2 SASEGT. V gave up 8 bases and J gave up 0 bases, with 17 bases separating them. CDR3 length: 17 residues.

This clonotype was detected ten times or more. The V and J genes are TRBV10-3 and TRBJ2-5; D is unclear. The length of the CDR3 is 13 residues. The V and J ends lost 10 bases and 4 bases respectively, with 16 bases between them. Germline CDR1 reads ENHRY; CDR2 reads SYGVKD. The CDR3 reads CATQERVRETQYF. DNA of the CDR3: TGTGCCACCCAAGAAAGGGTACGAGAGACCCAGTACTTC.

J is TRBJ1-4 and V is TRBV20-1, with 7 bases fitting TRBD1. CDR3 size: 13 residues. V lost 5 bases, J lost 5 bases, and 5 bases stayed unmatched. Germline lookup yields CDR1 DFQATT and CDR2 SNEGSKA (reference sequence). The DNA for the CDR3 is TGCAGTGCTGGGGACAGCCGGAATGAAAAACTGTTTTTT. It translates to CSAGDSRNEKLFF.

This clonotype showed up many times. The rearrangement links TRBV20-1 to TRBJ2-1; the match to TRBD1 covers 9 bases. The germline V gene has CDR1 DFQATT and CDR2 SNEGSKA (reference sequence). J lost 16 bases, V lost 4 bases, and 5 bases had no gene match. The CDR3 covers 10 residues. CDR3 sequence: CSATGTGHFF. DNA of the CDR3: TGCAGTGCTACTGGGACAGGGCATTTCTTC.

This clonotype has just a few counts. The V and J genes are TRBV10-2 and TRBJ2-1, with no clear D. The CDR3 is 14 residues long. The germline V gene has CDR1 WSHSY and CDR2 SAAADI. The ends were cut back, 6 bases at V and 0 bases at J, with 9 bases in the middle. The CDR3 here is CASSGSDSYNEQFF. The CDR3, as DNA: TGCGCCAGCAGCGGATCAGACTCCTACAATGAGCAGTTCTTC.

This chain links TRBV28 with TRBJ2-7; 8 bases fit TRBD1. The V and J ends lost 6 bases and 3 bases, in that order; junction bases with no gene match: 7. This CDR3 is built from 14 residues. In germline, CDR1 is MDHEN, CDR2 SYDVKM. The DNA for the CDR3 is TGTGCCAGCAGACACAGGGGGAGACGCTACGAGCAGTACTTC. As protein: CASRHRGRRYEQYF.